This is a list of T cell receptor beta chains from one sample in a study of T cells in Graves' hyperthyroidism and ophthalmopathy. TCRdb reprocessed the multiplex PCR reads with MiXCR, giving one entry per CDR3 protein. Of approximately 640,000 distinct CDR3 sequences in the sample, roughly a sixth were seen once. The specimen sequenced was blood. The receptors were gathered from a man in his fifties with Graves' hyperthyroidism. Both conserved end residues are part of each CDR3. The D gene is left open where the match is weak. Clone size is not always given. Where it is, it says once, few, many or a class for expanded clones.

D gene | clone size | J gene | V gene | CDR3 protein | CDR3 DNA
- | - | TRBJ1-2 | TRBV25-1 | CASSEPGNFYGYTF | TGTGCCAGCAGTGAGCCAGGAAATTTCTATGGCTACACCTTC
- | many | TRBJ2-6 | TRBV9 | CASRGQGAGANVLTF | TGTGCCAGCAGGGGTCAGGGAGCCGGGGCCAACGTCCTGACTTTC
TRBD2 | few | TRBJ2-4 | TRBV12-3/TRBV12-4 | CASSPLAGGKNIQYF | TGTGCCAGCAGCCCCCTAGCGGGAGGGAAAAACATTCAGTACTTC
- | - | TRBJ2-7 | TRBV19 | CASSISPRSNYEQYF | TGTGCCAGTAGTATTTCGCCAAGATCCAACTACGAGCAGTACTTC
TRBD2 | many | TRBJ2-7 | TRBV29-1 | CSVELAGAYEQYF | TGCAGCGTAGAACTAGCGGGAGCATACGAGCAGTACTTC
TRBD2 | - | TRBJ2-7 | TRBV20-1 | CSARSGTSVSYEQYF | TGCAGTGCTAGATCCGGGACTAGCGTTTCCTACGAGCAGTACTTC
- | - | TRBJ2-5 | TRBV28 | CATLSGGRETQYF | TGTGCCACCCTATCGGGCGGTCGAGAGACCCAGTACTTC
TRBD1 | - | TRBJ2-2 | TRBV6-5 | CASSYYRDRNTGELFF | TGTGCCAGCAGTTACTATAGGGACAGGAACACCGGGGAGCTGTTTTTT
TRBD1 | few | TRBJ2-1 | TRBV24-1 | CATSDTPGQGHEQFF | TGTGCCACCAGTGATACCCCGGGACAGGGTCATGAGCAGTTCTTC
- | - | TRBJ1-1 | TRBV2 | CASSEAWQGTEAFF | TGTGCCAGCAGTGAAGCTTGGCAGGGCACTGAAGCTTTCTTT
TRBD2 | few | TRBJ2-1 | TRBV5-1 | CASSLEVAGTYNEQFF | TGCGCCAGCAGCTTGGAGGTAGCGGGGACCTACAATGAGCAGTTCTTC
- | many | TRBJ2-2 | TRBV2 | CASNPATNTGELFF | TGTGCCAGCAATCCAGCAACAAACACCGGGGAGCTGTTTTTT
TRBD2 | - | TRBJ2-1 | TRBV2 | CASSEPRTSGPVSSYNEQFF | TGTGCCAGCAGTGAGCCCCGGACTAGCGGGCCGGTAAGCTCCTACAATGAGCAGTTCTTC
TRBD1 | - | TRBJ1-3 | TRBV20-1 | CSARQGIGNTIYF | TGCAGTGCAAGACAGGGTATTGGAAACACCATATATTTT
- | many | TRBJ2-7 | TRBV5-1 | CASSLSTVPVDSRHEQYF | TGCGCCAGCAGCTTGAGCACGGTGCCTGTCGACTCCCGCCACGAGCAGTACTTC
- | - | TRBJ2-5 | TRBV12-5 | CASGPRKCPWRTRRSVLSQETQYF | TGTGCTAGTGGTCCGCGCAAATGTCCCTGGCGGACACGGCGTTCGGTCTTATCCCAAGAGACCCAGTACTTC
- | - | TRBJ1-5 | TRBV9 | CASSVGSGNQPQHF | TGTGCCAGCAGCGTAGGTTCGGGGAATCAGCCCCAGCATTTT
- | few | TRBJ2-7 | TRBV5-1 | CASSLTGNVDEQYF | TGCGCCAGCAGCTTAACAGGGAACGTGGACGAGCAGTACTTC
- | - | TRBJ2-2 | TRBV18 | CASSPKGLPTGELFF | TGTGCCAGCTCACCAAAGGGACTGCCCACCGGGGAGCTGTTTTTT
- | many | TRBJ1-1 | TRBV28 | CASSFGQPLSAFF | TGTGCCAGCAGCTTCGGGCAACCCCTTTCCGCTTTCTTT
TRBD1 | - | TRBJ2-5 | TRBV3-1 | CASSFQGAKTQYF | TGTGCCAGCAGCTTTCAGGGGGCGAAGACCCAGTACTTC
- | few | TRBJ1-5 | TRBV6-1 | CASSEGPLIQPQHF | TGTGCCAGCAGTGAAGGGCCCCTGATCCAGCCCCAGCATTTT
- | - | TRBJ1-1 | TRBV7-8 | CASSSFGTTEAFF | TGTGCCAGCAGCTCATTCGGTACCACTGAAGCTTTCTTT
TRBD1 | many | TRBJ2-2 | TRBV6-2/TRBV6-3 | CASSSGGYTGELFF | TGTGCCAGCAGTTCAGGGGGTTACACCGGGGAGCTGTTTTTT
- | few | TRBJ2-7 | TRBV7-9 | CASSRPGSSYEQYF | TGTGCCAGCAGCCGCCCCGGCAGCTCCTACGAGCAGTACTTC
TRBD2 | few | TRBJ2-2 | TRBV20-1 | CCANREVTGELFF | TGCTGTGCTAATCGGGAGGTAACCGGGGAGCTGTTTTTT
TRBD2 | few | TRBJ2-2 | TRBV15 | CATGLLAGGGTGELFF | TGTGCCACCGGTCTCCTAGCGGGAGGAGGTACCGGGGAGCTGTTTTTT
- | many | TRBJ2-1 | TRBV13 | CASSTQGYEQFF | TGTGCCAGCAGTACTCAGGGATATGAGCAGTTCTTC
TRBD1 | many | TRBJ1-2 | TRBV28 | CASSLAAGGSRYGYTF | TGTGCCAGCAGTTTAGCGGCAGGGGGGAGTAGGTATGGCTACACCTTC
- | many | TRBJ1-1 | TRBV28 | CASSSNIYGAFF | TGTGCCAGCAGTTCTAATATTTACGGAGCTTTCTTT
TRBD2 | few | TRBJ2-1 | TRBV7-2 | CASSFASSGARDEQFF | TGTGCCAGCAGCTTCGCTTCTAGCGGGGCCCGAGATGAGCAGTTCTTC
- | - | TRBJ1-1 | TRBV5-6 | CASSLRSNGPQREAFF | TGTGCCAGCAGCTTACGAAGTAACGGGCCTCAACGGGAGGCTTTCTTT
- | - | TRBJ2-2 | TRBV19 | CASSTPDSSYTGELFF | TGTGCCAGTAGTACCCCGGACTCCTCTTACACCGGGGAGCTGTTTTTT
TRBD2 | - | TRBJ2-5 | TRBV6-2/TRBV6-3 | CASSYLAGGGETQYF | TGTGCCAGCAGTTACTTGGCGGGAGGCGGAGAGACCCAGTACTTC
- | many | TRBJ2-2 | TRBV12-3/TRBV12-4 | CASSPRGELFF | TGTGCCAGCAGTCCCAGAGGGGAGCTGTTTTTT
- | many | TRBJ2-3 | TRBV3-1 | CASSKIGGDTQYF | TGTGCCAGCAGCAAGATCGGGGGAGATACGCAGTATTTT
TRBD2 | many | TRBJ2-7 | TRBV28 | CASRASGRAHSYEQYF | TGTGCCAGCAGGGCTAGCGGGAGGGCCCATTCCTACGAGCAGTACTTC
- | many | TRBJ1-1 | TRBV28 | CASSLTRERTEAFF | TGTGCCAGCAGTTTAACCCGTGAACGGACTGAAGCTTTCTTT
TRBD2 | few | TRBJ2-5 | TRBV7-9 | CASSFGRAPETQYF | TGTGCCAGCAGCTTTGGGAGGGCCCCAGAGACCCAGTACTTC
- | - | TRBJ2-1 | TRBV13 | CASGQRRVDNEQFF | TGTGCCAGCGGGCAGAGGCGGGTCGACAATGAGCAGTTCTTC
- | - | TRBJ1-2 | TRBV6-2/TRBV6-3 | CASSPPGGVYGYTF | TGTGCCAGCAGTCCCCCGGGAGGGGTCTATGGCTACACCTTC
- | few | TRBJ1-1 | TRBV19 | CASSIVVGGGTEAFF | TGTGCCAGTAGTATAGTGGTCGGGGGAGGCACTGAAGCTTTCTTT
TRBD2 | - | TRBJ2-1 | TRBV28 | CASRGLAGEGYNEQFF | TGTGCCAGCAGGGGGCTAGCGGGAGAGGGCTACAATGAGCAGTTCTTC
TRBD2 | few | TRBJ2-7 | TRBV27 | CASSLSGTSGRYFHYEQYF | TGTGCCAGCAGTTTATCCGGGACTAGCGGGAGATATTTTCACTACGAGCAGTACTTC
TRBD2 | many | TRBJ2-7 | TRBV24-1 | CATSDPGTSGMKNEQYF | TGTGCCACCAGTGACCCAGGGACTAGCGGGATGAAGAACGAGCAGTACTTC
- | many | TRBJ2-1 | TRBV27 | CASTPTSSISYNEQFF | TGTGCCAGCACCCCAACCTCTTCGATCTCCTACAATGAGCAGTTCTTC
TRBD1 | few | TRBJ2-7 | TRBV24-1 | CATSDQDRGYEQYF | TGTGCCACCAGTGATCAGGACAGGGGCTACGAGCAGTACTTC